The 28 T cell receptor beta chains below all came from one sample that was sequenced in a study of blood T cell repertoires in COVID-19. Here immunoSEQ multiplex PCR was the method, and the copy in TCRdb shows in-frame clones only, minus some. The repertoire holds over 250,000 clones, with 70% to 80% as singletons. The sample was peripheral blood. The receptors were gathered from a woman at least 80 years old with acute or convalescent COVID-19.

The rearrangement joins TRBV5-1 to TRBJ2-5, with a tentative D call TRBD2 (5 bases). The germline V gene has CDR1 SGHRS and CDR2 YFSETQ. CDR3 length equals 13 residues. Trimming pared 4 bases from V and 2 bases from J, leaving 9 bases between. The CDR3: CASSRESQETQYF. The CDR3 DNA reads as TGCGCCAGCAGCCGGGAATCTCAAGAGACCCAGTACTTC.

This clone occurred once. The CDR3 is CASNRGFYQPQHF. In nucleotides, the CDR3 is TGCGCCAGTAACAGGGGATTCTATCAGCCCCAGCATTTT. V and J are TRBV10-2 and TRBJ1-5, with TRBD1 matching over 7 bases. The CDR3 length is 13 residues. Germline V lookup: CDR1 WSHSY, CDR2 SAAADI. V lost 9 bases to trimming and J lost 5 bases; unmatched junction nucleotides: 7.

V is TRBV7-2 and J is TRBJ2-5; possible D gene TRBD2, 5 bases. The V end lost 4 bases, the J end lost 12 bases, and 18 bases lay between the germline ends. This CDR3 is 13 amino acids long. The germline V gene encodes CDR1 SGHTA and CDR2 FQGNSA. CDR3 nucleotide sequence: TGTGCCAGCAGCTCAACCCACGAGACTAAAAAGTACTTC. It is translated as CASSSTHETKKYF.

V gene TRBV5-1 combines with J gene TRBJ2-2, with 12 bases lining up with TRBD2. The CDR3 sequence is 15 residues long. V gave up 3 bases and J gave up 4 bases; unmatched junction bases: 1. From germline, CDR1 is SGHRS and CDR2 YFSETQ. The CDR3 region is CASSSLAGGTGELFF. The CDR3 bases are TGCGCCAGCAGCTCACTAGCGGGAGGCACCGGGGAGCTGTTTTTT.

This clone was seen only once. The rearrangement links TRBV6-5 to TRBJ1-2, with D possibly TRBD1 on 5 matching bases. V lost 6 bases and J 0 bases, leaving 8 bases between the germline ends. The CDR3 has 13 residues. Germline loops: CDR1 MNHEY, CDR2 SVGAGI. CDR3 in amino acids: CASRSQANYGYTF. As DNA, the CDR3 is TGTGCCAGCAGGTCACAGGCTAACTATGGCTACACCTTC.

The chain links TRBV5-4 to TRBJ2-3, with 8 bases matching TRBD2. This CDR3 spans 15 amino acids. Germline CDR1 and CDR2: SGHNT and YYREEE (reference sequence). V lost 4 bases, J lost 0 bases, and 4 bases stayed unmatched. The CDR3 bases are TGTGCCAGCAGCCGGACTAGCAGTAGCACAGATACGCAGTATTTT. This sequence encodes CASSRTSSSTDTQYF.

V gene TRBV4-1 combines with J gene TRBJ1-1; D ambiguous. This CDR3 region has 13 residues. CDR1 and CDR2 from the germline V gene are MGHRA and YSYEKL. V lost 0 bases and J 5 bases, leaving 7 bases between the germline ends. The CDR3 DNA reads as TGCGCCAGCAGCCAAGATGGCGGAACTGAAGCTTTCTTT. Translated: CASSQDGGTEAFF.

This clone came up once. The rearrangement links TRBV6-6 to TRBJ2-5; 7 nucleotides align to TRBD1. J was trimmed by 3 bases and V by 5 bases; bases with no gene match: 9. The germline V gene has CDR1 MNHNY and CDR2 SVGAGI (reference sequence). The CDR3 length is 15 residues. The CDR3 is CASSEGYDREETQYF. The CDR3 DNA sequence: TGTGCCAGCAGTGAGGGTTATGACAGGGAAGAGACCCAGTACTTC.

This clone occurred once. The rearrangement uses TRBV3-1 (or the pseudogene TRBV3-2) and TRBJ2-1; 7 bases agree with TRBD1. The CDR3 is 13 amino acids. Trimming cost V 2 bases and J 10 bases; bases outside gene matches: 5. Germline CDR1 reads LGHDT; CDR2 reads YNNKEL (reference sequence). The CDR3 here is CASSQTTQGEQFF. In nucleotides, the CDR3 is TGTGCCAGCAGCCAAACGACACAGGGGGAGCAGTTCTTC.

This clone appeared a few times. The chain links TRBV10-3 to TRBJ2-3, with a weak D call TRBD2 (6 bases). In germline, CDR1 is ENHRY, CDR2 SYGVKD. V was trimmed by 5 bases and J by 1 base, leaving 13 bases between them. The CDR3 has 15 residues. CDR3 loop: CAISPLASGTDTQYF. CDR3 bases: TGTGCCATCAGTCCACTAGCATCGGGCACAGATACGCAGTATTTT.

This clone was detected only once. The V call is TRBV28, the J call TRBJ1-2; possible D gene TRBD1, 5 bases. Germline assignment: CDR1 MDHEN and CDR2 SYDVKM. V lost 2 bases to trimming and J lost 8 bases, with 15 bases between them. The CDR3 contains 14 residues. This CDR3 is CASSLGGVALGYTF. The CDR3 DNA sequence: TGTGCCAGCAGTTTAGGGGGGGTTGCTTTAGGCTACACCTTC.

This clone was counted only a few times. V and J are TRBV6-5 and TRBJ2-1, with D perhaps TRBD2 (6 bases). The CDR3 spans 12 residues. V lost 8 bases to trimming and J lost 6 bases, with 11 bases between them. Germline V lookup: CDR1 MNHEY, CDR2 SVGAGI. The CDR3 coding sequence is TGTGCCAGCCTTGCGGGGATCAATGAGCAGTTCTTC. This codes for CASLAGINEQFF.

This clone was detected once. This sequence joins TRBV3-1 (or the pseudogene TRBV3-2) and TRBJ1-4; D possibly corresponds to TRBD1 (5 bases). The CDR3 runs to 14 residues. In germline, CDR1 is LGHDT, CDR2 YNNKEL (reference sequence). Trimming took off 4 bases at V and 8 bases at J, with 14 bases between the two ends. DNA of the CDR3: TGTGCCAGCAGCCCTCGACAGCGCGGAGAAAAACTGTTTTTT. It is translated as CASSPRQRGEKLFF.

This chain joins TRBV10-3 and TRBJ1-2, with D perhaps TRBD1 (5 bases). Trimming pared 4 bases from V and 0 bases from J, leaving 9 bases between. The CDR3 runs to 14 residues. The germline CDR1 and CDR2 sequences are ENHRY and SYGVKD. The CDR3 sequence is CAISGTIANYGYTF. CDR3 bases: TGTGCCATCAGTGGGACAATAGCTAACTATGGCTACACCTTC.

The chain uses TRBV3-1 (or the pseudogene TRBV3-2) and TRBJ1-1, with TRBD1 identical over 7 bases. V trimming: 0 bases; J trimming: 3 bases; junction bases outside the gene matches: 4. CDR3 length: 15 amino acids. Germline assignment: CDR1 LGHDT and CDR2 YNNKEL (reference sequence). The CDR3 DNA is TGTGCCAGCAGCCAAGAACCAGGGGGTTACACTGAAGCTTTCTTT. Residues: CASSQEPGGYTEAFF.

This clone was seen a few times. V gene TRBV2 combines with J gene TRBJ2-1; TRBD1 might be the D (5 bases). In germline, CDR1 is SNHLY, CDR2 FYNNEI. The CDR3 is 13 residues long. Trimming took off 4 bases at V and 4 bases at J, with 8 bases between the two ends. The CDR3 DNA is TGTGCCAGCAGTGCTCAGGGATACAATGAGCAGTTCTTC. It codes for CASSAQGYNEQFF. The variable domain in full, with the rest retrieved from reference TRBV2 and TRBJ2-1, is EPEVTQTPSHQVTQMGQEVILRCVPISNHLYFYWYRQILGQKVEFLVSFYNNEISEKSEIFDDQFSVERPDGSNFTLKIRSTKLEDSAMYFCASSAQGYNEQFFGPGTRLTVL.

The chain combines TRBV9 with TRBJ2-1; D is perhaps TRBD1 (6 bases). Between the trimmed V and J ends, which lost 0 bases and 6 bases, there was a span of 16 bases. Germline CDR1 is SGDLS and CDR2 is YYNGEE. The CDR3 runs 16 residues. CDR3 sequence: CASSVAPRRGSNEQFF. The CDR3 region has the DNA TGTGCCAGCAGCGTAGCTCCCCGTAGGGGGAGCAATGAGCAGTTCTTC.

The chain recombines TRBV18 with TRBJ1-5; TRBD1 matches at 10 bases. V shed 3 bases, J shed 3 bases, and the junction held 2 bases outside the gene matches. Germline lookup yields CDR1 KGHSH and CDR2 LQKENI. There are 15 residues in the CDR3. The CDR3 region is CASSPTGGPNQPQHF. The CDR3 DNA is TGTGCCAGCTCACCGACAGGGGGCCCCAATCAGCCCCAGCATTTT.

This chain uses TRBV23-1 with TRBJ1-5; TRBD1 aligns across 8 bases. TRBV23-1 is marked as an open reading frame, function uncertain. The junction had 24 bases not matched to a gene; V was cut back by 8 bases and J by 0 bases. CDR3 length equals 21 residues. In DNA form, the CDR3 reads TGCGCCAGCGGCCCAAAAACAGGGGGGCACGGGTACCCTCATAGCAATCAGCCCCAGCATTTT. Translating it yields CASGPKTGGHGYPHSNQPQHF.

This clone was counted only a few times. The V call is TRBV5-1, the J call TRBJ2-6, with 13 bases identical to TRBD2. V shed 3 bases, J shed 2 bases, and the junction held 2 bases outside the gene matches. This CDR3 spans 17 amino acids. Germline V CDR1 and CDR2: SGHRS, YFSETQ. The CDR3 region has the DNA TGCGCCAGCAGCTGGGGACTAGCGGGACCTGGGGCCAACGTCCTGACTTTC. Residues: CASSWGLAGPGANVLTF.

The chain has TRBV18 and TRBJ1-6; 9 nucleotides match TRBD1. Germline V CDR1 and CDR2: KGHSH, LQKENI. The CDR3 consists of 14 residues. With 5 bases clipped from V and 8 bases from J, the junction kept 4 bases outside the gene matches. The CDR3 DNA follows: TGTGCCAGCTCAAACCGGGACAGGGATTCACCCCTCCACTTT. This gives the protein CASSNRDRDSPLHF.

CDR3 bases: TGCGCCAGCAGCTCGGGGGGGACAGCAAACTCTGGAAACACCATATATTTT. Translation: CASSSGGTANSGNTIYF. The genes are TRBV5-1 and TRBJ1-3, with 7 nucleotides matching TRBD1. CDR1 is SGHRS and CDR2 is YFSETQ in the germline V gene. The CDR3 covers 17 residues. Losses at the gene ends were 3 bases for V and 0 bases for J; bases not matched to a gene: 9.

The rearrangement links TRBV20-1 to TRBJ2-1; D possibly corresponds to TRBD1 (6 bases). Trimming removed 6 bases from V and 4 bases from J, with 13 bases in between. The length of the CDR3 is 13 residues. From germline, CDR1 is DFQATT and CDR2 SNEGSKA (reference sequence). The CDR3 loop is CSASSDRYNEQFF. The DNA of the CDR3 is TGCAGTGCGAGTTCCGACAGGTACAATGAGCAGTTCTTC.

V is TRBV10-3 and J is TRBJ2-2; TRBD2 might be the D (6 bases). With 3 bases removed from V and 10 bases from J, the gap between germline ends came to 12 bases. Germline loops: CDR1 ENHRY, CDR2 SYGVKD. The CDR3 sequence is 13 residues long. In nucleotides, the CDR3 is TGTGCCATCAGTGAATTACCTAGCGCGGAGCTGTTTTTT. Residues: CAISELPSAELFF.

The chain is built from TRBV2 and TRBJ1-5; unclear D gene. V shed 0 bases and J shed 7 bases, with 10 bases lying between them. CDR1 and CDR2 (germline): SNHLY, FYNNEI. The CDR3 runs to 14 residues. The CDR3 is CASSEARVFQPQHF. CDR3 coding DNA: TGTGCCAGCAGTGAAGCGAGGGTCTTCCAGCCCCAGCATTTT.

DNA of the CDR3: TGTGCCAGCGGAGTCGGGTTGGATAGCAATCAGCCCCAGCATTTT. Translating it yields CASGVGLDSNQPQHF. The chain couples TRBV2 to TRBJ1-5, with D hard to call. Trimming cost V 8 bases and J 0 bases, with 14 bases left between them. This CDR3 is built from 15 residues. Per the germline V gene, CDR1 is SNHLY and CDR2 is FYNNEI.

The V gene is TRBV2, the J gene TRBJ2-7; a possible D gene is TRBD2 (6 bases). CDR1 and CDR2 from the germline V gene are SNHLY and FYNNEI. Trimming cost V 6 bases and J 2 bases, with 14 bases left between them. The CDR3 sequence is 14 residues long. The CDR3, as DNA: TGTGCCAGCAGGGAGGGTCGGGGAACCTACGAGCAGTACTTC. Amino acids: CASREGRGTYEQYF. The full variable domain, rest sourced from reference TRBV2 and TRBJ2-7, is EPEVTQTPSHQVTQMGQEVILRCVPISNHLYFYWYRQILGQKVEFLVSFYNNEISEKSEIFDDQFSVERPDGSNFTLKIRSTKLEDSAMYFCASREGRGTYEQYFGPGTRLTVT.

V is TRBV6-1 and J is TRBJ2-7; 8 bases line up with TRBD1. Germline CDR1 MNHNS, CDR2 SASEGT. V was pared by 3 bases and J by 6 bases, with 13 bases of the junction left unmatched. The CDR3 is 16 residues long. As DNA, the CDR3 is TGTGCCAGCAGTGAGGGTAGTCAGGGGGCCATGGGCGAGCAGTACTTC. Amino acids: CASSEGSQGAMGEQYF.